These 15 T cell receptor beta chains share one sample of origin, sequenced in a study of T cell repertoires in cytomegalovirus infection (dated by TCRdb to 2018 to 2020). Sequencing was carried out with an Illumina HiSeq 1500. TCRdb itself trimmed the public reads at Q25 with fastp, ran MiXCR and retained productive beta chains. Identical CDR3 protein sequences are pooled into one entry, listed with their most common genes and DNA. Present in this sample are 250,000 to 300,000 distinct CDR3 sequences, around 20% of which were seen just once. The top ten clonotypes cover roughly a fifth of the sample. The treatment or condition tag for this specimen amounts to: in vitro stimulation with specific CMV peptide epitopes to enrich CMV-specific T cells. These TCRs' antigens remain unknown. The sequencing here drew on cultured PBMCs, taken from culture after CMV antigen stimulation. These receptors all come from a human donor in good health (CMV status not recorded). Some clones in this sample may be carry-over from other donors' samples.

This chain joins TRBV2 and TRBJ1-1; D gene uncertain. Germline CDR1 and CDR2: SNHLY and FYNNEI. CDR3 size: 12 residues. Trimming cost V 8 bases and J 7 bases, with 14 bases left between them. The CDR3 loop reads CASDVGLGEAFF. The CDR3 DNA reads TGTGCCAGCGACGTTGGGCTCGGTGAAGCTTTCTTT.

V usage is TRBV6-1 and J usage is TRBJ2-2; D is undetermined. From germline, CDR1 is MNHNS and CDR2 SASEGT. The CDR3 spans 14 residues. Trimming shortened V by 3 bases and J by 3 bases, and 8 bases separated the two germline ends. The CDR3 DNA follows: TGTGCCAGCAGTGACCGCACGTACACCGGGGAGCTGTTTTTT. Its translation is CASSDRTYTGELFF.

This clonotype was observed many times. The V gene is TRBV7-2, the J gene TRBJ2-5; D gene ambiguous. Germline V gene data show CDR1 as SGHTA and CDR2 as FQGNSA. The CDR3 is 13 amino acids. The V gene lost 5 bases and the J gene lost 2 bases, with 9 bases spanning the gap. CDR3 amino acids: CASSRDQQETQYF. CDR3 DNA sequence: TGTGCCAGCAGCCGTGACCAACAAGAGACCCAGTACTTC.

This clonotype occurred a few times. The chain carries TRBV27 and TRBJ2-3, with 10 bases identical to TRBD2. V was pared by 4 bases and J by 2 bases, with 12 bases of the junction left unmatched. The length of the CDR3 is 18 residues. Looked up from germline, CDR1 is MNHEY and CDR2 is SMNVEV (reference sequence). CDR3 in amino acids: CASSSVRTSGIFTDTQYF. The CDR3 DNA reads as TGTGCCAGCAGTTCAGTACGAACTAGCGGGATCTTCACAGATACGCAGTATTTT.

V usage is TRBV20-1 and J usage is TRBJ2-2; D uncertain. Trimming pared 0 bases from V and 3 bases from J, leaving 11 bases between. Germline V lookup: CDR1 DFQATT, CDR2 SNEGSKA (reference sequence). This CDR3 has 15 residues. CDR3 amino acids: CSARDHQYDTGELFF. The CDR3, as DNA: TGCAGTGCTAGAGATCACCAGTATGACACCGGGGAGCTGTTTTTT.

The CDR3 sequence: CASSMLAGDEQFF. The CDR3 DNA reads as TGTGCCAGTAGTATGCTAGCGGGAGATGAGCAGTTCTTC. The rearrangement joins TRBV19 to TRBJ2-1, with TRBD2 identical over 10 bases. V dropped 3 bases and J dropped 8; count of bases not matched to a gene: 1. The CDR3 runs to 13 residues. Germline loops: CDR1 LNHDA, CDR2 SQIVND (reference sequence).

The chain recombines TRBV18 with TRBJ2-3, with 7 positions matching TRBD2. There are 14 residues in the CDR3. CDR1 is KGHSH, CDR2 LQKENI, per germline. J was trimmed by 4 bases and V by 0 bases; bases with no gene match: 1. The CDR3 DNA follows: TGTGCCAGCTCACCACCGGGAGGGCCAGATACGCAGTATTTT. Amino acids: CASSPPGGPDTQYF.

J is TRBJ1-4 and V is TRBV19; a possible D gene is TRBD1 (5 bases). Germline V gene data show CDR1 as LNHDA and CDR2 as SQIVND (reference sequence). V was pared by 9 bases and J by 0 bases, with 11 bases between. The CDR3 covers 14 residues. In nucleotides, the CDR3 is TGTGCCAGCAAAGGGACGGCAACTAATGAAAAACTGTTTTTT. It translates to CASKGTATNEKLFF.

This chain connects TRBV12-3 or TRBV12-4 to TRBJ2-3; D remains unclear. The CDR3 sequence is 15 residues long. V was clipped by 7 bases and J by 5 bases, with 19 bases between them. The CDR3 DNA sequence: TGTGCCAGCACTCTACGGTTGTGGAGCCGAGATACGCAGTATTTT. It is translated as CASTLRLWSRDTQYF.

This clonotype was observed at least ten times. This chain joins TRBV12-3 or TRBV12-4 and TRBJ2-7, with TRBD2 as a possible D gene (5 bases). This CDR3 spans 13 amino acids. V shed 2 bases and J shed 5 bases, with 10 bases lying between them. The CDR3 DNA is TGTGCCAGCAGTTTAAACCGAGCGGACGAGCAGTACGTC. Amino acid sequence: CASSLNRADEQYV.

This clonotype was recorded a few times. J is TRBJ2-1 and V is TRBV5-4; D perhaps matches TRBD1 (6 bases). V was pared by 3 bases and J by 9 bases, with 13 bases between. The CDR3 consists of 13 residues. The germline CDR1 and CDR2 sequences are SGHNT and YYREEE (reference sequence). CDR3 residues: CASSSPGDSEQFF. CDR3 DNA sequence: TGTGCCAGCAGCTCGCCAGGGGATAGTGAGCAGTTCTTC.

This clonotype was recorded at least ten times. V is TRBV6-1 and J is TRBJ2-3; 7 nucleotides align to TRBD2. Germline loops: CDR1 MNHNS, CDR2 SASEGT. The CDR3 is made up of 17 amino acids. V gave up 6 bases and J gave up 0 bases; unmatched junction bases: 12. In DNA form, the CDR3 reads TGTGCCAGCAGGGCGGCGGGGGTTGGGGCTAGCACAGATACGCAGTATTTT. It is translated as CASRAAGVGASTDTQYF.

This clonotype was seen repeatedly, ten times or more. The chain employs TRBV7-8 and TRBJ2-1; 11 positions agree with TRBD2. With 0 bases clipped from V and 4 bases from J, the junction kept 2 bases outside the gene matches. Germline lookup yields CDR1 SGHVS and CDR2 FQNEAQ. The CDR3 length is 16 residues. This CDR3 is CASSLAASGGYNEQFF. The DNA of the CDR3 is TGTGCCAGCAGCTTAGCTGCTAGCGGGGGGTACAATGAGCAGTTCTTC.

The chain has TRBV25-1 and TRBJ2-5, with D maybe TRBD2 (5 bases). The CDR3 sequence is 14 residues long. Trimming removed 5 bases at V and 0 bases at J, with 10 bases between. Looked up from germline, CDR1 is MGHDK and CDR2 is SYGVNS. In DNA, the CDR3 is TGTGCCAGCAGTACTTCCGGGAACCAAGAGACCCAGTACTTC. It specifies CASSTSGNQETQYF.

This clonotype has a handful of counts. This chain links TRBV25-1 with TRBJ2-5; the D gene could be TRBD1 or TRBD2 (6 bases each). CDR3 length: 15 amino acids. In germline, CDR1 is MGHDK, CDR2 SYGVNS. Trimming took 0 bases from V and 4 from J, leaving 12 bases between them. The CDR3 nucleotides read TGTGCCAGCAGTGAATATGACCGGGGGCGAGAGACCCAGTACTTC. It encodes CASSEYDRGRETQYF.